This TCR beta chain was obtained from a study of T cells after yellow fever vaccination. Study-wide points: A small share of clonotypes appeared in both CD4 and CD8 compartments. Abundant contaminating clonotypes from the bulk population could appear in FACS-sorted repertoires. It was the secondary response that reached its peak faster, day 5 versus 15, but it was weaker.

The study made its TCR cDNA through 5'RACE template switching. That step introduced a universal primer site along with UMIs. From the 5' RACE reads, TCRdb called clonotypes with MiXCR, one entry per CDR3 protein. The sample yields 300,000 to 400,000 distinct CDR3 sequences, roughly 9.4% seen once. In the case of this clonotype: Its antigen is undetermined.

The V gene's germline CDR1 is LNHDA and CDR2 SQIVND (reference sequence). CDR3 size: 17 residues. Trimming cost V 4 bases and J 0 bases, with 18 bases left between them. The material was PBMCs, obtained on the day of the first yellow fever vaccination. The chain carries TRBV19 and TRBJ1-1, with D perhaps TRBD1 (5 bases). The TCR originated in a man aged 18 to 30 who received the YFV17D yellow fever vaccine. Here the CDR3 reads CASSTLLGVGMNTEAFF. CDR3 nucleotide sequence: TGTGCCAGTAGTACCCTCCTAGGGGTGGGCATGAACACTGAAGCTTTCTTT.